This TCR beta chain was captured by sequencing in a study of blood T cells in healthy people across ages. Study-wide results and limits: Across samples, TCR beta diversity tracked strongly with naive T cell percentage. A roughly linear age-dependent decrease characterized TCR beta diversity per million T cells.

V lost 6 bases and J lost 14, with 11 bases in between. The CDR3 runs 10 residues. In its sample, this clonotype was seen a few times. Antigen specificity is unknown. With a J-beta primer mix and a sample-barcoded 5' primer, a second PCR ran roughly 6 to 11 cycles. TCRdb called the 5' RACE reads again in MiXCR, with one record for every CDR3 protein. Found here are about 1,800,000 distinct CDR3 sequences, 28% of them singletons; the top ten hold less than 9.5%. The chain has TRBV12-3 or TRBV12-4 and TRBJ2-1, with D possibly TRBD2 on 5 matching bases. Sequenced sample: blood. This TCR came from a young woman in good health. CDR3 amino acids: CASRGRGKFF. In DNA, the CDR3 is TGTGCCAGCAGGGGTCGAGGGAAGTTCTTC.